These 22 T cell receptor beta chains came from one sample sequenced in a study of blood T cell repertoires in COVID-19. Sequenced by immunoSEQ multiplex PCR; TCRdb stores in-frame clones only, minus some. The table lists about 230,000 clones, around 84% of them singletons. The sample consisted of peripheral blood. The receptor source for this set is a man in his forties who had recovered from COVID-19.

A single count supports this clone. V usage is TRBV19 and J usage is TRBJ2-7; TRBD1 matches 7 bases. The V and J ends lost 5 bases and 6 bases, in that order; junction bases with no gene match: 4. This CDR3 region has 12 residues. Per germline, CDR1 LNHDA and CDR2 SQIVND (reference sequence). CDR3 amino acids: CASSRTGVEQYF. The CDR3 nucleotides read TGTGCCAGTAGTCGCACAGGGGTCGAGCAGTACTTC.

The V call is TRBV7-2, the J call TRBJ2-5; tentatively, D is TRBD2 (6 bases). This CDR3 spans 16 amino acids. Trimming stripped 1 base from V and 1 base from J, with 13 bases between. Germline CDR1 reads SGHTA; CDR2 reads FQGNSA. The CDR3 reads CASSLVGGGIQETQYF. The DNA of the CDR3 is TGTGCCAGCAGCTTAGTAGGTGGGGGGATCCAAGAGACCCAGTACTTC.

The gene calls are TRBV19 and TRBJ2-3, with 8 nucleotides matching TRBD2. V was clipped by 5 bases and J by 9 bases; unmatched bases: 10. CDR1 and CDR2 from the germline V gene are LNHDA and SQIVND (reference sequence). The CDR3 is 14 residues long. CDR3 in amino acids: CASSRGLAAETQYF. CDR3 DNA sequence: TGTGCCAGTAGTCGCGGACTAGCTGCGGAGACGCAGTATTTT.

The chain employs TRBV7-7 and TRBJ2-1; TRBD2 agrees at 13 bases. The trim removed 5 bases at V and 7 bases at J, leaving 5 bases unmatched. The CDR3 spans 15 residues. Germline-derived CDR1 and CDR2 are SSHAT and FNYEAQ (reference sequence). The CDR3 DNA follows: TGTGCCAGCAGCCTCGGGACTAGCGGGAAAAATGAGCAGTTCTTC. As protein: CASSLGTSGKNEQFF.

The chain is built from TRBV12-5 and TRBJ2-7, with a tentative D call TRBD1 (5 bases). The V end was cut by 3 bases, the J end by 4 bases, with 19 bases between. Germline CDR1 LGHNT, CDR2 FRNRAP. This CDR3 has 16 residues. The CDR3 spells CASGFDWGRARYEQYF. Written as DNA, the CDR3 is TGTGCTAGTGGTTTCGATTGGGGCAGGGCCCGTTACGAGCAGTACTTC.

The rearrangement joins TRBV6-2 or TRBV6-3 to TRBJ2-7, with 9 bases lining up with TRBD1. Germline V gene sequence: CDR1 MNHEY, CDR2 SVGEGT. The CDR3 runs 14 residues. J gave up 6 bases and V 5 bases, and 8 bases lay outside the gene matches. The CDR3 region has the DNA TGTGCCAGCAGTACGCCTTGGACAGGGGCCGAGCAGTACTTC. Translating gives CASSTPWTGAEQYF.

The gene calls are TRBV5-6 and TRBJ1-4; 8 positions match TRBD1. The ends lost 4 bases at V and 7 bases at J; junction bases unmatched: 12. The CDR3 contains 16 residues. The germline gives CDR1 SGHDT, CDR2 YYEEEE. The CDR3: CASSEYRQGFSEKLFF. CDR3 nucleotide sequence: TGTGCCAGCAGCGAGTACCGACAGGGGTTTAGTGAAAAACTGTTTTTT.

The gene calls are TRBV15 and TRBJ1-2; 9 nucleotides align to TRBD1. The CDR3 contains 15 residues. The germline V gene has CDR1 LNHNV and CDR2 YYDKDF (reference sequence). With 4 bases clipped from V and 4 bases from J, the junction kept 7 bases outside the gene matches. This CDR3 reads CATSTNRGLSYGYTF. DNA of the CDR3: TGTGCCACCAGCACTAACAGGGGGCTTTCCTATGGCTACACCTTC.

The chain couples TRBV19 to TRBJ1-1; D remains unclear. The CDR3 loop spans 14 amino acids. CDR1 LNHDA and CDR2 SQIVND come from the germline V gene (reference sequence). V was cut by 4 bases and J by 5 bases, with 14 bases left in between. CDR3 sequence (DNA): TGTGCCAGTAGTAGGCACCCGAGGAGAACTGAAGCTTTCTTT. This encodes CASSRHPRRTEAFF.

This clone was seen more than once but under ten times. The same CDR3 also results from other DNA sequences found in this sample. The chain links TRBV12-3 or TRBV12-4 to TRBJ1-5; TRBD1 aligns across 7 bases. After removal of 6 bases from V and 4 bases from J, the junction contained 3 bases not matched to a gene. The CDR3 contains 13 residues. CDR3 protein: CASRPGQNQPQHF. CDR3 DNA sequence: TGTGCCAGCAGGCCGGGACAGAATCAGCCCCAGCATTTT.

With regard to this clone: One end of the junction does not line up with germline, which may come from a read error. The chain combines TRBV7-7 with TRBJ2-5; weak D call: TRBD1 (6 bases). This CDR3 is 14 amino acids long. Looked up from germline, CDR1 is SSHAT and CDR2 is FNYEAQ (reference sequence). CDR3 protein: CASSATGFQETQYF. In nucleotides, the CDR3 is TGTGCTAGCAGCGCGACAGGATTTCAAGAGACCCAGTACTTC.

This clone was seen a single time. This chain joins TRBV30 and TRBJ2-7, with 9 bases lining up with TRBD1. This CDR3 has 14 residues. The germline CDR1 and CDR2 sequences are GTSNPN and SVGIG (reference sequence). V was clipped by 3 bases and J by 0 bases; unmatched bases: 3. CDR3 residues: CAWRRDRVSYEQYF. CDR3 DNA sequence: TGTGCCTGGAGACGGGACAGGGTCTCCTACGAGCAGTACTTC.

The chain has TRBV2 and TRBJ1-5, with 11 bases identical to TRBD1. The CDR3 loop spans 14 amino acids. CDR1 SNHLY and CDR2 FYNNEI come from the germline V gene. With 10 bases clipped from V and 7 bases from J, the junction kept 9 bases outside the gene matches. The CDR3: CATTLDRGQQPQHF. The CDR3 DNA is TGTGCCACCACCCTGGACAGGGGGCAACAGCCCCAGCATTTT.

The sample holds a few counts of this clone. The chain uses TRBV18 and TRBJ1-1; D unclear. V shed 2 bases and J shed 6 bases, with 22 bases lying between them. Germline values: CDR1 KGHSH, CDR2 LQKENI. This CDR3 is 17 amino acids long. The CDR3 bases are TGTGCCAGCTCACCAAGCTCCCACAGTACCTTGGGCGCTGAAGCTTTCTTT. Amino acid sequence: CASSPSSHSTLGAEAFF.

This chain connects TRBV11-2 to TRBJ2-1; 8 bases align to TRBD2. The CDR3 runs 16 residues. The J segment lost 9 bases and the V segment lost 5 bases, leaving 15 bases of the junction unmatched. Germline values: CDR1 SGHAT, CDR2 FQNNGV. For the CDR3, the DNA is TGTGCCAGCAGCGCAGCCACGCGGAGCGGGAGTACTGAGCAGTTCTTC. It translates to CASSAATRSGSTEQFF.

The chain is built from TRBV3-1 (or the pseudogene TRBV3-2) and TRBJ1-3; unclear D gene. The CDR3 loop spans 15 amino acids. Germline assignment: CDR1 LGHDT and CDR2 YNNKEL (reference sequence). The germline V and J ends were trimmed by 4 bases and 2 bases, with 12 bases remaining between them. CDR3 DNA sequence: TGTGCCAGCAGCCCCGAAGGAGACGCTGGAAACACCATATATTTT. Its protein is CASSPEGDAGNTIYF.

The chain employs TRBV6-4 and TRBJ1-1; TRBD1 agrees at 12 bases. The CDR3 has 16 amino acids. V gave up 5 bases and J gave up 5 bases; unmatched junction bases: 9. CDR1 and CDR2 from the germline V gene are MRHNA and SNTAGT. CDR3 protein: CASSPKGTGGWTEAFF. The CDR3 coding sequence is TGTGCCAGCAGTCCGAAAGGGACAGGGGGCTGGACTGAAGCTTTCTTT.

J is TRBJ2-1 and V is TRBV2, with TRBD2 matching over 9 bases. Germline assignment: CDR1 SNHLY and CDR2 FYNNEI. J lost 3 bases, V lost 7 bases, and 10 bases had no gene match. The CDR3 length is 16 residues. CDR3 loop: CASTAFSGSNYNEQFF. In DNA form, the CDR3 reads TGTGCCAGCACCGCCTTTAGCGGGAGTAACTACAATGAGCAGTTCTTC. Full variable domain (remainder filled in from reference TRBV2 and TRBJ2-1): EPEVTQTPSHQVTQMGQEVILRCVPISNHLYFYWYRQILGQKVEFLVSFYNNEISEKSEIFDDQFSVERPDGSNFTLKIRSTKLEDSAMYFCASTAFSGSNYNEQFFGPGTRLTVL.

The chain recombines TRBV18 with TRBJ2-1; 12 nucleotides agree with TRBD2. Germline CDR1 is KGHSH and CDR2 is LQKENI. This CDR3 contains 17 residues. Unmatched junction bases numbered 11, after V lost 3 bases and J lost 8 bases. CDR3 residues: CASSPKAGTSGSYEQFF. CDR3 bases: TGTGCCAGCTCACCTAAAGCCGGGACTAGCGGGTCCTATGAGCAGTTCTTC. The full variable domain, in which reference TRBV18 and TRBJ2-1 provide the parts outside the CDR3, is NAGVMQNPRHLVRRRGQEARLRCSPMKGHSHVYWYRQLPEEGLKFMVYLQKENIIDESGMPKERFSAEFPKEGPSILRIQQVVRGDSAAYFCASSPKAGTSGSYEQFFGPGTRLTVL.

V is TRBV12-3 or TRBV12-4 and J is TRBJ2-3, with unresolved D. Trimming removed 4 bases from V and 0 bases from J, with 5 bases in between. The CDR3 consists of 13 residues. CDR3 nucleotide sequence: TGTGCCAGCAGTTCTTCTAGCACAGATACGCAGTATTTT. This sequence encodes CASSSSSTDTQYF.

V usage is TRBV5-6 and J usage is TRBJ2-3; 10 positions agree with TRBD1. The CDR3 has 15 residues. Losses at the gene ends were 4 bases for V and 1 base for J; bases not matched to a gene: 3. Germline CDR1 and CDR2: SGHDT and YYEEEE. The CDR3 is CASSGDRGRTDTQYF. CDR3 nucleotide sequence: TGTGCCAGCAGCGGGGACAGGGGACGCACAGATACGCAGTATTTT. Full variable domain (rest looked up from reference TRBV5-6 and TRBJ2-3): DAGVTQSPTHLIKTRGQQVTLRCSPKSGHDTVSWYQQALGQGPQFIFQYYEEEERQRGNFPDRFSGHQFPNYSSELNVNALLLGDSALYLCASSGDRGRTDTQYFGPGTRLTVL.

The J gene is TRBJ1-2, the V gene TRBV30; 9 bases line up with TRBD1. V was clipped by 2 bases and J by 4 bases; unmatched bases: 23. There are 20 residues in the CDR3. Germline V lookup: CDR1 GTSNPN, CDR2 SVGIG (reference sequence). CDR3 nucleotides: TGTGCCTGGAGTCGGTGGTTTCGGGACAGGGAGCCTCCTTTTCCCTATGGCTACACCTTC. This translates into CAWSRWFRDREPPFPYGYTF. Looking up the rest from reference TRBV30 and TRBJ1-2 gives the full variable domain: SQTIHQWPATLVQPVGSPLSLECTVEGTSNPNLYWYRQAAGRGLQLLFYSVGIGQISSEVPQNLSASRPQDRQFILSSKKLLLSDSGFYLCAWSRWFRDREPPFPYGYTFGSGTRLTVV.